This T cell receptor beta chain was sequenced for a study of blood T cell repertoires in COVID-19. Libraries were prepared by immunoSEQ multiplex PCR; TCRdb keeps only in-frame clonotypes and omits some of them. The sample holds about 44,000 clones; roughly 84% are singletons and the top ten take approximately 4.1%. The J segment lost 4 bases and the V segment lost 0 bases, leaving 3 bases of the junction unmatched. CDR3 size: 16 residues. Germline CDR1 KGHSH, CDR2 LQKENI. This clone was seen just once. The chain couples TRBV18 to TRBJ2-1; the match to TRBD1 covers 10 bases. The specimen was peripheral blood. The clonotype originates from a woman in her sixties or seventies with acute or convalescent COVID-19. The CDR3 DNA reads TGTGCCAGCTCACCACCAGGGACAGGGGCTTACAATGAGCAGTTCTTC. As protein: CASSPPGTGAYNEQFF.